Presented here are 11 T cell receptor beta chains from one specimen sequenced in a study of cytomegalovirus exposure and HLA in healthy donors. Vbeta (60) and Jbeta (13) primers were used in the PCR. This table comes from immunoSEQ multiplex PCR, and its TCRdb copy is limited to in-frame clones, with some not included. Here the sample spans fewer than 200,000 clones, 70% to 85% being singletons. Sequencing was carried out using PBMCs. Receptor source: a human donor in good health.

The chain has TRBV4-1 and TRBJ1-5; possible D gene TRBD1, 5 bases. V was trimmed by 4 bases and J by 6 bases, leaving 19 bases between them. The CDR3 has 16 amino acids. Germline V gives CDR1 MGHRA, CDR2 YSYEKL. CDR3 residues: CASSPSGHRLGQPQHF. As DNA, the CDR3 is TGCGCCAGCAGCCCCTCTGGGCACAGGCTGGGTCAGCCCCAGCATTTT.

In regard to this clone: Germline and junction disagree at one end, which may indicate a read error. The J gene is TRBJ2-7, the V gene TRBV7-9; D is unresolved. Germline lookup yields CDR1 SEHNR and CDR2 FQNEAQ (reference sequence). This CDR3 is 12 amino acids long. The CDR3 nucleotides are TGTTCCAGCAGCTTACAAGGCGGCGAGCAGTACTTC. Translation: CSSSLQGGEQYF.

The chain combines TRBV19 with TRBJ2-7, with 7 bases identical to TRBD1. V dropped 5 bases and J dropped 0; count of bases not matched to a gene: 7. The CDR3 is made up of 15 amino acids. Germline V gene data show CDR1 as LNHDA and CDR2 as SQIVND (reference sequence). The CDR3 sequence is CASSRDRALSYEQYF. Written as DNA, the CDR3 is TGTGCCAGTAGTCGGGACAGAGCCCTCTCCTACGAGCAGTACTTC.

The V and J genes are TRBV6-1 and TRBJ2-6; perhaps TRBD2 as D (6 bases). This CDR3 comprises 16 residues. Germline V gene sequence: CDR1 MNHNS, CDR2 SASEGT. V was pared by 1 base and J by 0 bases, with 7 bases between. CDR3 protein: CASSEVGGSGANVLTF. Written as DNA, the CDR3 is TGTGCCAGCAGTGAAGTGGGGGGCTCTGGGGCCAACGTCCTGACTTTC.

The chain joins TRBV9 to TRBJ1-1; tentatively, D is TRBD1 (6 bases). The CDR3 runs to 16 residues. Germline V lookup: CDR1 SGDLS, CDR2 YYNGEE. The V gene lost 4 bases and the J gene lost 0 bases, with 16 bases spanning the gap. The CDR3 nucleotides read TGTGCCAGCAGCCCCTTGTCCGGGACACTGAACACTGAAGCTTTCTTT. The encoded protein is CASSPLSGTLNTEAFF.

This clone was observed a handful of times. The J gene is TRBJ2-1, the V gene TRBV7-9, with TRBD1 identical over 7 bases. The ends lost 4 bases at V and 7 bases at J; junction bases unmatched: 13. The CDR3 loop spans 16 amino acids. CDR1 and CDR2 from the germline V gene are SEHNR and FQNEAQ (reference sequence). The CDR3 region is CASSSQRGQSSNEQFF. CDR3 sequence (DNA): TGTGCCAGCAGCTCTCAACGGGGACAGTCAAGTAATGAGCAGTTCTTC.

This chain uses TRBV4-1 with TRBJ1-1; the match to TRBD1 covers 8 bases. J lost 4 bases, V lost 0 bases, and 4 bases had no gene match. Germline CDR1 MGHRA, CDR2 YSYEKL. CDR3 length: 15 residues. CDR3 nucleotide sequence: TGCGCCAGCAGCCAAGACGAACAGGGGGTCACTGAAGCTTTCTTT. Translated, it gives CASSQDEQGVTEAFF.

Worth noting for this clone: An end of the junction does not agree with germline; a read error may underlie this. V usage is TRBV7-7 and J usage is TRBJ2-7; maybe TRBD1 (6 bases). This CDR3 has 13 amino acids. CDR1 and CDR2 from the germline V gene are SSHAT and FNYEAQ (reference sequence). The CDR3 DNA reads as TGTGCTAGCAGCCCCCACAGGGACGGCGAGCAGTACTTC. Its protein product is CASSPHRDGEQYF.

Only one count was recorded for this clone. This chain uses TRBV7-8 with TRBJ2-7, with TRBD2 matching 8 bases. From germline, CDR1 is SGHVS and CDR2 FQNEAQ. This CDR3 spans 12 amino acids. The junction had 6 bases not matched to a gene; V was cut back by 5 bases and J by 9 bases. CDR3 nucleotide sequence: TGTGCCAGCAGCCATCAAGCGGGGGTGCAGTACTTC. It translates to CASSHQAGVQYF.

V is TRBV7-6 and J is TRBJ1-1, with D uncertain. V lost 1 base, J lost 3 bases, and 12 bases lay in between. This CDR3 is built from 15 residues. Germline CDR1 SGHVS, CDR2 FNYEAQ. This chain's CDR3 is CASSLGLRWDTEAFF. DNA for the CDR3: TGTGCCAGCAGCTTAGGACTGAGGTGGGACACTGAAGCTTTCTTT.

The chain joins TRBV7-6 to TRBJ1-5; D remains unclear. Between the trimmed V and J ends, which lost 4 bases and 6 bases, there was a span of 13 bases. Germline V gene sequence: CDR1 SGHVS, CDR2 FNYEAQ. The CDR3 spans 14 residues. Written as DNA, the CDR3 is TGTGCCAGCAGCTCTAGGGAGTCTCGTCAGCCCCAGCATTTT. Its protein is CASSSRESRQPQHF.